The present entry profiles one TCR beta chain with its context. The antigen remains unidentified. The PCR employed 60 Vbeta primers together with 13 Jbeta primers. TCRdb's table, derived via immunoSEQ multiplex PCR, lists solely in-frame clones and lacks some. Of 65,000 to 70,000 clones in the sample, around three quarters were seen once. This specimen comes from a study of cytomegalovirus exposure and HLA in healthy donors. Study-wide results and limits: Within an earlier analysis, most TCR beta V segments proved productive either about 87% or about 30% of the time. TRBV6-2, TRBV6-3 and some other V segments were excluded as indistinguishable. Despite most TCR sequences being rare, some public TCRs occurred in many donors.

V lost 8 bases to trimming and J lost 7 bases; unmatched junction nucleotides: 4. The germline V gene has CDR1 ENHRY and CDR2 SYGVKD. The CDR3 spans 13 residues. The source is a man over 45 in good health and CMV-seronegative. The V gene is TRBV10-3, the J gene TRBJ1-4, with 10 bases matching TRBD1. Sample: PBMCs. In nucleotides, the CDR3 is TGTGCCATCCGGGGACAGGGGACTGAAAAACTGTTTTTT. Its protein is CAIRGQGTEKLFF.